The 12 T cell receptor beta chains given below trace back to one sample, sequenced in a study of T cell repertoires in aging, cancer and after chemotherapy. The template was genomic DNA from peripheral blood, not RNA. TRB rearrangements spanning V, D and J were amplified using mixed TRB-A/B primers. MiXCR, run by TCRdb on the multiplex PCR reads, gives a single entry per CDR3 protein. The table lists 2,500 to 3,500 distinct CDR3 sequences, about 30% of them singletons. The material sequenced was blood. These receptors all come from a human donor in good health.

This clonotype is medium-sized (0.01 to 0.1%) by share. The chain combines TRBV7-9 with TRBJ2-5; D is ambiguous. The V end lost 1 base, the J end lost 1 base, and 7 bases lay between the germline ends. The CDR3 is 14 residues long. CDR1 is SEHNR, CDR2 FQNEAQ, per germline (reference sequence). CDR3 amino acids: CASSLGRSQETQYF. CDR3 bases: TGTGCCAGCAGCTTAGGCAGATCCCAAGAGACCCAGTACTTC.

This chain joins TRBV6-5 and TRBJ1-2; 7 bases map to TRBD1. Germline CDR1 and CDR2: MNHEY and SVGAGI. The CDR3 is made up of 14 amino acids. J gave up 6 bases and V 9 bases, and 13 bases lay outside the gene matches. The chain's CDR3 is CARNSGRQGHGYTF. In DNA form, the CDR3 reads TGTGCCAGGAATTCGGGGCGACAGGGTCATGGCTACACCTTC.

This clonotype is labeled as medium-sized (0.01 to 0.1%). V usage is TRBV5-1 and J usage is TRBJ2-5, with TRBD1 matching over 8 bases. This CDR3 is 14 amino acids long. Trimming cost V 4 bases and J 7 bases; bases outside gene matches: 9. CDR1 and CDR2 from the germline V gene are SGHRS and YFSETQ. The CDR3 here is CASSPPTGVGTQYF. In nucleotides, the CDR3 is TGCGCCAGCAGCCCTCCGACAGGGGTCGGGACCCAGTACTTC.

By sample share, this clonotype is medium-sized. The chain has TRBV6-4 and TRBJ2-3; the D gene is possibly TRBD2 (6 bases). Trimming removed 5 bases from V and 2 bases from J, with 11 bases in between. Germline lookup yields CDR1 MRHNA and CDR2 SNTAGT. The CDR3 consists of 14 residues. CDR3: CASSSGSSTDTQYF. The CDR3 coding sequence is TGTGCCAGCAGTTCCGGGAGCTCCACAGATACGCAGTATTTT.

Concerning this clonotype itself: Possible read error: a much larger clone is one base away. The genes are TRBV5-3 and TRBJ1-4; D gene uncertain. TRBV5-3 is an ORF; its function is uncertain. V lost 2 bases and J lost 3, with 14 bases in between. This CDR3 is 16 amino acids long. In DNA, the CDR3 is TGTGCCAGAAGCTTATGGCCGGAGGGAGCTAATGAAAAACTGTTTTTT. Translated: CARSLWPEGANEKLFF.

This chain links TRBV6-4 with TRBJ2-3; 10 bases match TRBD2. Per the germline V gene, CDR1 is MRHNA and CDR2 is SNTAGT. This CDR3 is 14 amino acids long. After removal of 3 bases from V and 4 bases from J, the junction contained 1 base not matched to a gene. The CDR3 is CASSESGGADTQYF. The CDR3 DNA is TGTGCCAGCAGTGAAAGCGGGGGGGCAGATACGCAGTATTTT.

CDR3 residues: CASSLAGATGELFF. CDR3 DNA sequence: TGCGCCAGCAGCCTAGCGGGAGCCACCGGGGAGCTGTTTTTT. The gene calls are TRBV5-1 and TRBJ2-2; 10 bases are shared with TRBD2. CDR1 is SGHRS and CDR2 is YFSETQ in the germline V gene. This CDR3 comprises 14 residues. After removal of 4 bases from V and 4 bases from J, the junction contained 1 base not matched to a gene.

This clonotype is large by share. The chain recombines TRBV6-5 with TRBJ2-1; D uncertain. CDR1 MNHEY and CDR2 SVGAGI come from the germline V gene. Trimming removed 0 bases from V and 10 bases from J, with 13 bases in between. CDR3 size: 14 residues. The CDR3 region is CASSYSTLEREQFF. The CDR3 coding sequence is TGTGCCAGCAGTTACTCGACTCTCGAGCGAGAGCAGTTCTTC.

In this sample, this clonotype is medium-sized. The DNA of the CDR3 is TGTGCCAGCAGGGACAGGCCTGGTGGCTACACCTTC. This sequence encodes CASRDRPGGYTF. The chain recombines TRBV6-1 with TRBJ1-2; 7 bases align to TRBD1. This CDR3 comprises 12 residues. V lost 6 bases, J lost 7 bases, and 5 bases stayed unmatched. The germline CDR1 and CDR2 sequences are MNHNS and SASEGT.

This clonotype is classed as medium-sized (0.01 to 0.1%). V gene TRBV20-1 combines with J gene TRBJ1-4, with unresolved D. The CDR3 consists of 13 residues. Trimming took off 2 bases at V and 8 bases at J, with 12 bases between the two ends. Germline lookup yields CDR1 DFQATT and CDR2 SNEGSKA (reference sequence). This chain's CDR3 is CSARLFEVEKLFF. Written as DNA, the CDR3 is TGCAGTGCTAGATTATTCGAGGTAGAAAAACTGTTTTTT.

This clonotype showed up just a few times. The genes are TRBV28 and TRBJ1-1; the D gene is possibly TRBD1 (5 bases). Trimming took 1 base from V and 1 from J, leaving 7 bases between them. Germline assignment: CDR1 MDHEN and CDR2 SYDVKM. The CDR3 sequence is 14 residues long. The CDR3 is CASSLYQGNTEAFF. The CDR3 nucleotides read TGTGCCAGCAGTTTATATCAGGGGAACACTGAAGCTTTCTTT.

The chain couples TRBV7-2 to TRBJ2-3, with D possibly being TRBD2 (8 bases). Per germline, CDR1 SGHTA and CDR2 FQGNSA. V was clipped by 5 bases and J by 0 bases, with 24 bases between them. This CDR3 has 19 amino acids. The CDR3 reads CASSLVGGAGQESTDTQYF. The CDR3 nucleotides read TGTGCCAGCAGCCTAGTCGGGGGGGCCGGACAGGAGAGCACAGATACGCAGTATTTT.